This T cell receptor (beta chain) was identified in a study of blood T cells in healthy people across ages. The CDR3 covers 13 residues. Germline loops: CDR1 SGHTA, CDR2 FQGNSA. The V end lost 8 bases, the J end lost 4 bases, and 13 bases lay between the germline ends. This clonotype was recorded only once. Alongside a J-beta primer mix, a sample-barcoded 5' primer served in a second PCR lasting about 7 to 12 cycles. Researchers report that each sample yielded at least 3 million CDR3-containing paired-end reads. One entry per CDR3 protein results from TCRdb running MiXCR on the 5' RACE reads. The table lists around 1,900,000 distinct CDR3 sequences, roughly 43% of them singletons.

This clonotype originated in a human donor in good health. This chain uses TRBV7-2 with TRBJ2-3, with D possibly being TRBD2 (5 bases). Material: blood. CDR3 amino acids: CASSASSADTQYF. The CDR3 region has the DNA TGTGCCAGCTCCGCTAGCAGCGCAGATACGCAGTATTTT.